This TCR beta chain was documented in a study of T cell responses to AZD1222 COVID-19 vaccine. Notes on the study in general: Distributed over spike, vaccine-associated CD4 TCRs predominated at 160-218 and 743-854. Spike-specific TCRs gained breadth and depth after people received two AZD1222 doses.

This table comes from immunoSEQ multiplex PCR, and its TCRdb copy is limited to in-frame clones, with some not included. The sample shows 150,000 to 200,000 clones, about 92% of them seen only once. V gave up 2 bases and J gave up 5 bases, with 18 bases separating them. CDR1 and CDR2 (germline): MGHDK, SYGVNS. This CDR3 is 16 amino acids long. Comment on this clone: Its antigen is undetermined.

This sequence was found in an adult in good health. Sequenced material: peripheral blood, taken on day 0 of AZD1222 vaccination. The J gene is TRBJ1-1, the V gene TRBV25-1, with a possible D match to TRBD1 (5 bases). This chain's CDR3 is CASSEVSGSEVTEAFF. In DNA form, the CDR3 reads TGTGCCAGCAGTGAAGTCTCAGGGTCCGAGGTGACTGAAGCTTTCTTT. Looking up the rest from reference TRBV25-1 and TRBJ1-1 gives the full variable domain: EADIYQTPRYLVIGTGKKITLECSQTMGHDKMYWYQQDPGMELHLIHYSYGVNSTEKGDLSSESTVSRIRTEHFPLTLESARPSHTSQYLCASSEVSGSEVTEAFFGQGTRLTVV.